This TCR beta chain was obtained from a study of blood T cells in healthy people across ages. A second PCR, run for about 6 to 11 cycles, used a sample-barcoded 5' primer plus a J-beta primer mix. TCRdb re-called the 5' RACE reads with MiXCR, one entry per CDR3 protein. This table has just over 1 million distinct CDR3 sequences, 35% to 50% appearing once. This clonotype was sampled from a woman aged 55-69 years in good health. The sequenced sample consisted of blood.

The DNA for the CDR3 is TGTGCCAGCAGTGGACTGCTCGCTGAGCAGTTCTTC. Its protein is CASSGLLAEQFF. V usage is TRBV6-6 and J usage is TRBJ2-1, with D maybe TRBD2 (5 bases). The CDR3 contains 12 residues. V lost 5 bases to trimming and J lost 9 bases, with 11 bases between them. Looked up from germline, CDR1 is MNHNY and CDR2 is SVGAGI (reference sequence).